The rows below give T cell receptor beta chains drawn from one sample of a study of cytomegalovirus exposure and HLA in healthy donors. Assay used: immunoSEQ multiplex PCR; TCRdb lists only in-frame clones, some missing. The sample holds some 69,000 clones; approximately 94% are singletons and the top ten take about 4%. Sequences were obtained from PBMCs. The receptors were gathered from a man in his late teens or twenties in good health and CMV-seropositive. CDR3s include the opening cysteine and the closing phenylalanine or tryptophan. A D gene is named only where the DNA matches it firmly. Clone size is shown for a subset of rows, as once, few, many or a class of expanded clone.

>NA|TRBJ2-4|19|NA|TRBV18
TGTGCCAGCTCCCAGCCTAGATCAGATAATTTCCTAGCCAAAAACATTCAGTACTTC
CASSQPRSDNFLAKNIQYF
>NA|TRBJ1-2|16|NA|TRBV28
TGTGCCAGCAGTTCCCCCTCGGCCCAGGTCAACTATGGCTACACCTTC
CASSSPSAQVNYGYTF
>TRBD2|TRBJ2-1|16|NA|TRBV4-3
TGCGCCAGCAGCCAAGATAGGACTAGCAGAAACAATGAGCAGTTCTTC
CASSQDRTSRNNEQFF
>TRBD1|TRBJ2-2|17|NA|TRBV5-6
TGTGCCAGCAGCTTGTGGGTTGACAGGGGGCACACCGGGGAGCTGTTTTTT
CASSLWVDRGHTGELFF
>TRBD1|TRBJ2-1|18|NA|TRBV7-9
TGTGCCAGCAGCCCAAAGGGGGGACAGGGCGACGGGTACAATGAGCAGTTCTTC
CASSPKGGQGDGYNEQFF
>NA|TRBJ1-1|12|NA|TRBV27
TGTGCCAGCAGTTTCAGGGGCACTGAAGCTTTCTTT
CASSFRGTEAFF
>TRBD1|TRBJ1-4|14|NA|TRBV19
TGTGCCAGTAGTTCCGGGACAGGGGATGAAAAACTGTTTTTT
CASSSGTGDEKLFF
>TRBD1|TRBJ2-3|16|NA|TRBV10-3
TGTGCCATCAGTGAGCGGGACAGGGCCTTCACAGATACGCAGTATTTT
CAISERDRAFTDTQYF
>TRBD2|TRBJ2-3|15|NA|TRBV6-4
TGTGCCAGCAGTGACGGTAGCGGGGGGCTAGATACGCAGTATTTT
CASSDGSGGLDTQYF
>TRBD1|TRBJ2-7|15|NA|TRBV7-2
TGTGCCAGCAGCCTCGGACAGGGGGTTACCTACGAGCAGTACTTC
CASSLGQGVTYEQYF
>TRBD1|TRBJ2-7|13|NA|TRBV19
TGTGCCAGTAGTTCGACAGGGGGCTACGAGCAGTACTTC
CASSSTGGYEQYF
>NA|TRBJ1-3|13|few|TRBV11-3
TGTGCCAGCAGCTTAGGCCAGCAGGCCACCATATATTTT
CASSLGQQATIYF
>NA|TRBJ1-2|16|NA|TRBV4-3
TGCGCCAGCAGCCAAGATCTTGTCGGACACTTCTATGGCTACACCTTC
CASSQDLVGHFYGYTF
>TRBD1|TRBJ2-4|12|NA|TRBV9
TGTGCCAGCAGCTCGAGGACAGGGGGCTTGTACTTC
CASSSRTGGLYF
>NA|TRBJ1-1|14|NA|TRBV7-9
TGTGCCAGCAGCGCGAGCAACAGGAGGGCTGAAGCTTTCTTT
CASSASNRRAEAFF